This TCR beta chain derives from a study of neurological immune-mediated disorders (dated by TCRdb to between 2017 and 2020). With regard to the full study: Among the roughly 35 multiple sclerosis patients, 31 had relapsing-remitting MS and 3 had secondary progressive MS. Of the roughly 70 subjects in the cohort, about 14 were HAM/TSP patients, roughly 35 were multiple sclerosis patients, and around 20 were healthy controls. Longitudinal samples, technical triplicates and paired sorted CD4+ and CD8+ T-cell subsets, alongside PBMC samples, were included among the roughly 110 TCR-beta libraries. Peripheral blood TCR-beta repertoires from HTLV-I-associated myelopathy (HAM/TSP) patients, multiple sclerosis patients and healthy controls were compared by UMI-based sequencing.

For the unsorted PBMC libraries, 2 million PBMCs were stored in RNAlater at -80 degrees C until RNA extraction and were used to generate the libraries. The multiple sclerosis patients were enrolled in a US clinical protocol that evaluated disease progression with magnetic resonance imaging. Peripheral blood was subjected to Ficoll-Hypaque density gradient centrifugation to isolate PBMCs, which were then cryopreserved in liquid nitrogen. This clonotype showed up just a few times. This receptor's antigen is unknown. Base qualities are not at hand, and no much larger clone is one base apart. Paper-wide results and their limitations: TCR clonal expansion was highest in HAM/TSP patients and lowest in MS patients, with MS patients falling below even healthy controls. The MS cluster was not associated with any clinical or MRI features, and the authors stated that larger cohorts are needed. No identical CDR3 amino acid sequences were found to be shared among expanded clones across subjects, suggesting that TCR-beta repertoires were private in all groups. In phylogenetic analysis, the repertoires of 18 of 34 MS patients grouped into a cluster of related CDR3 sequences, which suggests a possible signature at the repertoire level.

To synthesize cDNA, template-switch 5'RACE was performed with a primer carrying a 10-nucleotide random unique molecular identifier so that each TCR transcript was tagged. Every sequencing run covered 15-18 subjects and yielded more than 180 million TCR-beta sequences. The RNeasy kit was used to extract total RNA. The KAPA Real-time Library Amplification kit was used to amplify TCR-beta VDJ regions with primers targeting the TCR constant region and the 5'RACE anchor. Sample indexes and Illumina adaptors were added in a first PCR, after which library yield was increased in a second PCR. After Ampure bead purification, the roughly 650 bp TCR product was size-selected on a 2% E-gel SizeSelection system. Before pooling, libraries had their quality checked on a Bioanalyzer, their concentration measured with Qubit, and their quantity determined with the Kapa Library Quantification kit. An Illumina HiSeq 2500 sequenced the libraries paired-end 2 x 150 bp. To increase sequence diversity, about 25-31% phiX was spiked into each library pool. The study's processing was this. The UMI-based MiGEC pipeline processed quality-filtered reads and removed over 80% of raw TCR sequences during error correction. VDJ genes were aligned to IMGT germline references, and each clonotype was defined by a unique CDR3 amino acid sequence together with V-J genes. VDJtools evaluated clonal expansion, Shannon diversity and CDR3 relatedness (CalcPairwiseDistances, ClusterSamples); CLCbio workbench built phylogenetic trees. Expanded clones were defined as having at least 8 unique UMIs, based on coefficient-of-variation modelling across technical triplicates. The public reads were run again by TCRdb, first through fastp at Q25 and then through MiXCR, and only productive beta chains were kept. CDR3 protein sequences are deduplicated, and each keeps its most common genes and DNA. None of the V and J calls come from the authors' own analysis; TCRdb made them. The sample profile shows about 80,000 distinct CDR3 sequences; approximately 5% of them were found once. The ten largest clones represent 2% to 2.5% of the sample.

This sequence was found in a woman in her twenties or thirties with multiple sclerosis. The sequencing sample was made of PBMCs.

The nucleotide sequence reads as follows: TGCGCCAGCAGCCGATTAGCGGCTCAAGAGACCCAGTACTTC. Its protein is CASSRLAAQETQYF. Here the chain combines TRBV5-1 and TRBJ2-5; D gene: possibly TRBD2, on 6 matching bases. From the germline V gene, CDR1 is SGHRS and CDR2 is YFSETQ. V drops 4 bases and J drops 2 bases, leaving 12 bases in between. The CDR3 sequence holds 14 residues, the cysteine and phenylalanine included. Solely the CDR3 DNA is kept, with 42 bases framed from the first base.